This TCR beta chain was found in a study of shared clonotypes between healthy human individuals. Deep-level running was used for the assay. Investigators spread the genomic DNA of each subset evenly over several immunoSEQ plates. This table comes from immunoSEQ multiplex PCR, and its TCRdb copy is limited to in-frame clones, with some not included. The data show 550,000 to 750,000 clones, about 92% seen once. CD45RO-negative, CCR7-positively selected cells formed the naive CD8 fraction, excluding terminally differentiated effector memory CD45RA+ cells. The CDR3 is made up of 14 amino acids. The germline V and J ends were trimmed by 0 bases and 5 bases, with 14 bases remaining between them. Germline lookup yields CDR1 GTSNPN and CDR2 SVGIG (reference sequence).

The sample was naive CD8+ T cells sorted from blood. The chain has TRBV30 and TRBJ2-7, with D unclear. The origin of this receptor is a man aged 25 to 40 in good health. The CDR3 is CAWSVFPLADEQYF. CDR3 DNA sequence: TGTGCCTGGAGTGTCTTCCCCTTGGCTGACGAGCAGTACTTC.